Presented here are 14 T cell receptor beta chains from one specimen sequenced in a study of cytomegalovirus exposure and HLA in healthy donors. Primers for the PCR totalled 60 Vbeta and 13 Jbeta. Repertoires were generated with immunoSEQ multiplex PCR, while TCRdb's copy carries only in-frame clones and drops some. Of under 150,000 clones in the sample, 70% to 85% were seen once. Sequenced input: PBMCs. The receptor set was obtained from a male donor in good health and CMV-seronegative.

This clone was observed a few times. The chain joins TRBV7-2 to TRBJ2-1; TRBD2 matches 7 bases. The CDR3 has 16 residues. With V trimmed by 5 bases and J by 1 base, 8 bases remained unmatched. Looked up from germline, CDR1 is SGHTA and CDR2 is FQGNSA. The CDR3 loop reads CASSRSGTVSYNEQFF. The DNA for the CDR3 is TGTGCCAGCAGCAGGAGCGGGACGGTTTCCTACAATGAGCAGTTCTTC.

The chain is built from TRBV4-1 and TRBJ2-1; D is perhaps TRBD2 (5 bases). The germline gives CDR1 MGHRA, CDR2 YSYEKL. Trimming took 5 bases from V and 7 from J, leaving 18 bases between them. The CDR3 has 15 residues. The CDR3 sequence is CASSFRWVARNEQFF. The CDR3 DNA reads TGCGCCAGCAGCTTCCGGTGGGTAGCGAGGAATGAGCAGTTCTTC.

The CDR3, as DNA: TGCAGCGTTTCGACAGGGATCTATGGCTACACCTTC. The encoded protein is CSVSTGIYGYTF. This chain joins TRBV29-1 and TRBJ1-2; 7 nucleotides line up with TRBD1. Germline loops: CDR1 SQVTM, CDR2 ANQGSEA. V gave up 5 bases and J gave up 4 bases; unmatched junction bases: 4. The CDR3 has 12 residues.

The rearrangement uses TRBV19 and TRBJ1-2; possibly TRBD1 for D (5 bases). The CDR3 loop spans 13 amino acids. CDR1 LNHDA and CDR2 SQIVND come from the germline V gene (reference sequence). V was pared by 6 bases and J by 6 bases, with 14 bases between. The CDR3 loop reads CASRVGGGNGYTF. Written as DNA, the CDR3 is TGTGCCAGTAGAGTCGGTGGGGGGAATGGCTACACCTTC. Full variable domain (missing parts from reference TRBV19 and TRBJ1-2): DGGITQSPKYLFRKEGQNVTLSCEQNLNHDAMYWYRQDPGQGLRLIYYSQIVNDFQKGDIAEGYSVSREKKESFPLTVTSAQKNPTAFYLCASRVGGGNGYTFGSGTRLTVV.

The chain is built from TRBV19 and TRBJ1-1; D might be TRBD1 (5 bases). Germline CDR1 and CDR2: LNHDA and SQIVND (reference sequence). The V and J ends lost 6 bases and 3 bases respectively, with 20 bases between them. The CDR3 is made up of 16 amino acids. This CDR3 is CASSLLGGGGYTEAFF. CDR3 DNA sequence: TGTGCCAGTAGCCTGCTGGGGGGGGGAGGGTACACTGAAGCTTTCTTT.

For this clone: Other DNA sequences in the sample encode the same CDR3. CDR3 loop: CASSLPRGLEQETQYF. In DNA form, the CDR3 reads TGTGCCAGCAGCCTCCCCAGGGGACTAGAGCAAGAGACCCAGTACTTC. This chain uses TRBV7-9 with TRBJ2-5; 8 nucleotides line up with TRBD2. Trimming at V came to 5 bases and at J to 2 bases, leaving 10 bases not matched to a gene. The CDR3 is made up of 16 amino acids. The V gene's germline CDR1 is SEHNR and CDR2 FQNEAQ (reference sequence).

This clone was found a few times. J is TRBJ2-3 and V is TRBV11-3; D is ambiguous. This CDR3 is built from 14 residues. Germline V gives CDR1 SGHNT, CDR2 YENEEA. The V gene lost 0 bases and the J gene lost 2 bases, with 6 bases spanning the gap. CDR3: CASSLEADTDTQYF. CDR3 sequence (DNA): TGTGCCAGCAGCTTAGAGGCAGACACAGATACGCAGTATTTT.

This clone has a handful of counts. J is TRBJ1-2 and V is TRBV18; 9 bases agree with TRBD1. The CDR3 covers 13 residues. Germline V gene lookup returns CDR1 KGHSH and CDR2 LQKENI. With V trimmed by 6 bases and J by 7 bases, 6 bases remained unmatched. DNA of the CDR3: TGTGCCAGCTCTAGGGACAGGGCGGCTGGCTACACCTTC. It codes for CASSRDRAAGYTF. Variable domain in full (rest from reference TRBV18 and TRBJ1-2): NAGVMQNPRHLVRRRGQEARLRCSPMKGHSHVYWYRQLPEEGLKFMVYLQKENIIDESGMPKERFSAEFPKEGPSILRIQQVVRGDSAAYFCASSRDRAAGYTFGSGTRLTVV.

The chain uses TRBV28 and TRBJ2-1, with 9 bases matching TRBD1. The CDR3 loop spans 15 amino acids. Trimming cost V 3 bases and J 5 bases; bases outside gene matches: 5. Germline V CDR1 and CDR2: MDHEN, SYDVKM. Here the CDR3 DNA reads TGTGCCAGCAGTTTGGGACAGGGCGTAAACAATGAGCAGTTCTTC. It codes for CASSLGQGVNNEQFF.

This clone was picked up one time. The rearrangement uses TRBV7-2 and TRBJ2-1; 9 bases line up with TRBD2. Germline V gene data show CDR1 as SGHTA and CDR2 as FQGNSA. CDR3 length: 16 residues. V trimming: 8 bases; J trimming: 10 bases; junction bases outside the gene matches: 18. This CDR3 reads CASSVLRAGGVREQFF. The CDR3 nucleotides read TGTGCCAGCTCTGTGCTACGGGCGGGAGGGGTTCGCGAGCAGTTCTTC.

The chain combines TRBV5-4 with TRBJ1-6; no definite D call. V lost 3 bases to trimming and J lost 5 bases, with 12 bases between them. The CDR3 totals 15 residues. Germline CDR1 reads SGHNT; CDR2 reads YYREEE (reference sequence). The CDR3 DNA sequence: TGTGCCAGCAGCTCGACGACTCTTAATAATTCACCCCTCCACTTT. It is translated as CASSSTTLNNSPLHF.

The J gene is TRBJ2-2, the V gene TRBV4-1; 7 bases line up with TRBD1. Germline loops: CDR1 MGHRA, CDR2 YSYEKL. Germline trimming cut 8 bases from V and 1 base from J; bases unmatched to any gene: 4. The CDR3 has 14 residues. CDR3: CASSGTVNTGELFF. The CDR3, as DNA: TGCGCCAGCTCCGGGACAGTGAACACCGGGGAGCTGTTTTTT.

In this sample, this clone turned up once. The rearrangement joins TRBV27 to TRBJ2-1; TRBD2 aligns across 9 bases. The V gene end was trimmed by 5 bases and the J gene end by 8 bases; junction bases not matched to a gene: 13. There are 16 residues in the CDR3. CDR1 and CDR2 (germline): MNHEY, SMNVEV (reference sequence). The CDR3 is CASSPFSGSPQDEQFF. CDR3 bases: TGTGCCAGCAGTCCATTTAGCGGGAGCCCCCAGGATGAGCAGTTCTTC.

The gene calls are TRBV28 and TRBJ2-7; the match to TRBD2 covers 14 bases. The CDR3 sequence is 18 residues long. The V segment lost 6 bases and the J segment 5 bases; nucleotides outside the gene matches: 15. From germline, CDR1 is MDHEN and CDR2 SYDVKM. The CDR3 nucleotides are TGTGCCAGCAGCCCGGGACTAGCGGGAGTACTATCTAAGAACGAGCAGTACTTC. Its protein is CASSPGLAGVLSKNEQYF. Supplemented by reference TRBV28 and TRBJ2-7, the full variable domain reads DVKVTQSSRYLVKRTGEKVFLECVQDMDHENMFWYRQDPGLGLRLIYFSYDVKMKEKGDIPEGYSVSREKKERFSLILESASTNQTSMYLCASSPGLAGVLSKNEQYFGPGTRLTVT.